Below, 27 T cell receptor beta chains from the same sample are listed, as sequenced in a study of spatial heterogeneity in lung cancer. The time point here: sample taken at primary tumor resection. From tumor, nontumor lung or frozen PBMC, whole RNA was taken unsorted for sequencing. TCRdb reprocessed the 5' RACE reads via MiXCR and lists one record per CDR3 protein. This sample has about 13,000 distinct CDR3 sequences, with 3.9% found just once. The sequences come from PBMCs, collected at surgery. All receptors come from a male donor with early-stage non-small cell lung cancer.

This clonotype was counted ten times or more. A library made for alpha chains picked up this beta chain off target, so its size means little. This rearrangement joins TRBV12-3 or TRBV12-4 to TRBJ2-5; D may correspond to TRBD1 or TRBD2 (5 bases each). The CDR3 loop spans 14 amino acids. V was pared by 6 bases and J by 5 bases, with 16 bases between. The CDR3 protein is CASRKSGTGETQYF. The CDR3, as DNA: TGTGCCAGCAGGAAGTCGGGGACCGGGGAGACCCAGTACTTC.

This clonotype was seen many times. Being off target in a library aimed at alpha chains, this beta chain has a size of little meaning. The V and J genes are TRBV28 and TRBJ2-7; 9 nucleotides match TRBD1. The CDR3 consists of 14 residues. The germline V gene has CDR1 MDHEN and CDR2 SYDVKM. J gave up 5 bases and V 11 bases, and 13 bases lay outside the gene matches. The CDR3 spells CASRAGQGGNEQYF. DNA for the CDR3: TGTGCCTCCAGGGCGGGACAGGGAGGGAACGAGCAGTACTTC.

This clonotype was detected ten times or more. As an off-target read in a library built for alpha chains, this beta chain has a frequency of little significance. The chain couples TRBV5-4 to TRBJ2-7; D remains ambiguous. This CDR3 region has 14 residues. In germline, CDR1 is SGHNT, CDR2 YYREEE (reference sequence). V lost 0 bases to trimming and J lost 0 bases, with 7 bases between them. The CDR3 spells CASSLGAGSYEQYF. In DNA form, the CDR3 reads TGTGCCAGCAGCTTGGGGGCAGGCTCCTACGAGCAGTACTTC.

This clonotype was observed at least ten times. This beta chain came through as a stray read in a library set up for alpha chains, and its size says little. The CDR3 is CAISEGGTSGRPYNEQFF. The CDR3 DNA is TGTGCCATCAGTGAGGGGGGGACTAGCGGGAGGCCCTACAATGAGCAGTTCTTC. The chain links TRBV10-3 to TRBJ2-1; 15 positions agree with TRBD2. This CDR3 spans 18 amino acids. The germline V gene encodes CDR1 ENHRY and CDR2 SYGVKD. Trimming cost V 2 bases and J 2 bases; bases outside gene matches: 4.

Comments on this clonotype: The library was prepared for alpha chains; this beta chain is a stray read, so its frequency means little. The chain uses TRBV4-2 and TRBJ1-6; D uncertain. V lost 2 bases, J lost 3 bases, and 8 bases lay in between. CDR1 is LGHNA and CDR2 is YNFKEQ in the germline V gene. CDR3 size: 15 residues. The CDR3 spells CASSQSNSYNSPLHF. CDR3 in DNA: TGTGCCAGCAGCCAAAGTAACAGCTATAATTCACCCCTCCACTTT.

This clonotype is medium-sized (0.01 to 0.1%) in the sample. Found in a library prepared for alpha chains, this beta chain is an off-target read, and its abundance has little meaning. The rearrangement links TRBV28 to TRBJ2-5, with 10 bases matching TRBD1. The germline gives CDR1 MDHEN, CDR2 SYDVKM. Germline trimming cut 7 bases from V and 5 bases from J; bases unmatched to any gene: 10. CDR3 length: 15 amino acids. The CDR3 reads CASKGQGMMWETQYF. The CDR3 nucleotides read TGTGCCAGCAAGGGACAGGGGATGATGTGGGAGACCCAGTACTTC.

This clonotype was counted ten times or more. This beta chain appears as a stray read in a library generated for alpha chains; its size is not informative. V and J are TRBV28 and TRBJ1-5; D unresolved. The CDR3 runs to 12 residues. Trimming took off 6 bases at V and 0 bases at J, with 3 bases between the two ends. In germline, CDR1 is MDHEN, CDR2 SYDVKM. This CDR3 is CASRNSNQPQHF. The CDR3 DNA follows: TGTGCCAGCAGAAATAGCAATCAGCCCCAGCATTTT.

As for this clonotype: The library was prepared for alpha chains; this beta chain is a stray read, so its frequency means little. The genes are TRBV12-3 or TRBV12-4 and TRBJ2-5; tentative D call: TRBD1 (5 bases). This CDR3 comprises 12 residues. V lost 3 bases, J lost 9 bases, and 11 bases lay in between. The DNA for the CDR3 is TGTGCCAGCAGTTTGGGGCAGGTGGCCCAGTACTTC. Translating gives CASSLGQVAQYF.

As to this clonotype: Being off target in a library aimed at alpha chains, this beta chain has a size of little meaning. The chain recombines TRBV7-9 with TRBJ2-3, with TRBD2 identical over 13 bases. Germline V gene lookup returns CDR1 SEHNR and CDR2 FQNEAQ (reference sequence). The CDR3 loop spans 16 amino acids. The trim removed 1 base at V and 6 bases at J, leaving 4 bases unmatched. The CDR3 reads CASSLGLAGGVDTQYF. The CDR3 bases are TGTGCCAGCAGCTTAGGACTAGCGGGAGGAGTGGATACGCAGTATTTT.

This clonotype was seen many times. Because the library targeted alpha chains, this beta chain is an off-target read whose size means little. The rearrangement uses TRBV28 and TRBJ2-7; D may match TRBD1 or TRBD2 (6 bases each). The CDR3 is 14 amino acids. Trimming left V 6 bases short and J 3 bases short, with 15 bases between. CDR1 is MDHEN and CDR2 is SYDVKM in the germline V gene. This CDR3 reads CASSRDAGHYEQYF. CDR3 coding DNA: TGTGCCAGCAGCCGGGACGCGGGACACTACGAGCAGTACTTC.

This clonotype was found many times. For a library built for alpha chains, this beta chain is a stray read; little rests on its size. The rearrangement links TRBV7-9 to TRBJ2-7; D possibly corresponds to TRBD2 (6 bases). Germline CDR1 reads SEHNR; CDR2 reads FQNEAQ (reference sequence). The CDR3 has 13 residues. V lost 1 base and J 2 bases, leaving 6 bases between the germline ends. As DNA, the CDR3 is TGTGCCAGCAGCTTAGGCGGGACCTACGAGCAGTACTTC. Protein sequence: CASSLGGTYEQYF.

This clonotype was counted ten times or more. Since it is a stray read in a library aimed at alpha chains, this beta chain has a size that is not meaningful. The CDR3 loop reads CASSSSSGSYNEQFF. Written as DNA, the CDR3 is TGTGCCAGCAGCTCCTCTAGCGGGAGCTACAATGAGCAGTTCTTC. The chain combines TRBV7-2 with TRBJ2-1; 10 bases match TRBD2. The V gene end was trimmed by 4 bases and the J gene end by 3 bases; junction bases not matched to a gene: 3. The CDR3 is made up of 15 amino acids. Germline-derived CDR1 and CDR2 are SGHTA and FQGNSA. The full variable domain, its missing parts supplied by reference TRBV7-2 and TRBJ2-1, is GAGVSQSPSNKVTEKGKDVELRCDPISGHTALYWYRQSLGQGLEFLIYFQGNSAPDKSGLPSDRFSAERTGGSVSTLTIQRTQQEDSAVYLCASSSSSGSYNEQFFGPGTRLTVL.

This clonotype was detected only a few times. This beta chain is an unintended read in a library built for alpha chains; its size means little. The chain carries TRBV5-4 and TRBJ2-5; a possible D gene is TRBD1 (5 bases). The ends were cut back, 2 bases at V and 4 bases at J, with 12 bases in the middle. The V gene's germline CDR1 is SGHNT and CDR2 YYREEE (reference sequence). This CDR3 region has 14 residues. The CDR3 DNA follows: TGTGCCAGCAGCTTCCGAACAGGTTTAGAGACCCAGTACTTC. It is translated as CASSFRTGLETQYF.

This clonotype has a count of ten or more. As an off-target read in a library built for alpha chains, this beta chain has a frequency of little significance. The gene calls are TRBV27 and TRBJ2-3, with 10 bases that match TRBD2. V lost 0 bases to trimming and J lost 2 bases; unmatched junction nucleotides: 2. Germline V gene data show CDR1 as MNHEY and CDR2 as SMNVEV (reference sequence). The CDR3 loop spans 16 amino acids. The CDR3 reads CASSLSTSGVTDTQYF. In DNA, the CDR3 is TGTGCCAGCAGTTTATCAACTAGCGGGGTCACAGATACGCAGTATTTT.

As to this clonotype: Being off target in a library aimed at alpha chains, this beta chain has a size of little meaning. The chain employs TRBV30 and TRBJ1-1, with D perhaps TRBD1 (6 bases). Germline V lookup: CDR1 GTSNPN, CDR2 SVGIG (reference sequence). The CDR3 loop spans 13 amino acids. The V gene lost 2 bases and the J gene lost 5 bases, with 12 bases spanning the gap. CDR3 in amino acids: CAWSLQGETEAFF. CDR3 in DNA: TGTGCCTGGAGTCTACAGGGCGAAACTGAAGCTTTCTTT.

This clonotype was observed many times. This beta chain was picked up by a library intended for alpha chains and is off target, so its count carries little meaning. J is TRBJ1-2 and V is TRBV6-6, with TRBD1 as a possible D gene (6 bases). Trimming stripped 2 bases from V and 6 bases from J, with 13 bases between. The CDR3 length is 14 residues. Germline assignment: CDR1 MNHNY and CDR2 SVGAGI (reference sequence). This chain's CDR3 is CASSYGNRADGYTF. The CDR3 DNA is TGTGCCAGCAGTTACGGGAACAGGGCGGATGGCTACACCTTC.

This clonotype was seen at least ten times. This beta chain represents an off-target read in a library built for alpha chains; its size is of limited meaning. The chain joins TRBV7-2 to TRBJ2-5; 7 bases align to TRBD1. V was clipped by 3 bases and J by 5 bases; unmatched bases: 6. The CDR3 extends over 14 amino acids. The germline gives CDR1 SGHTA, CDR2 FQGNSA. The CDR3 sequence: CASSFNRGLETQYF. The CDR3 nucleotides are TGTGCCAGCAGCTTCAACAGGGGATTGGAGACCCAGTACTTC.

This clonotype was counted only a few times. Since the library was made to target alpha chains, this beta chain is a stray read and its abundance is not meaningful. CDR3 protein: CASSLGQVADTQYF. In DNA, the CDR3 is TGTGCCAGCAGCTTAGGACAGGTAGCCGATACGCAGTATTTT. The chain couples TRBV11-2 to TRBJ2-3; D possibly corresponds to TRBD1 (6 bases). The V end lost 1 base, the J end lost 6 bases, and 11 bases lay between the germline ends. Per the germline V gene, CDR1 is SGHAT and CDR2 is FQNNGV. The CDR3 length is 14 residues. Full variable domain (missing parts from reference TRBV11-2 and TRBJ2-3): EAGVAQSPRYKIIEKRQSVAFWCNPISGHATLYWYQQILGQGPKLLIQFQNNGVVDDSQLPKDRFSAERLKGVDSTLKIQPAKLEDSAVYLCASSLGQVADTQYFGPGTRLTVL.

Comments on this clonotype: A library prepared for alpha chains yielded this beta chain as an off-target read; its size is of little meaning. The gene calls are TRBV6-1 and TRBJ2-5; a weak D match, TRBD1 (5 bases). CDR3 length: 16 residues. V was clipped by 1 base and J by 2 bases, with 14 bases between them. CDR1 and CDR2 from the germline V gene are MNHNS and SASEGT. The CDR3 protein is CASSEGAAGWQETQYF. The CDR3 DNA follows: TGTGCCAGCAGTGAAGGTGCGGCAGGGTGGCAAGAGACCCAGTACTTC.

This clonotype has a handful of counts. A library prepared for alpha chains yielded this beta chain as an off-target read; its size is of little meaning. This chain uses TRBV28 with TRBJ2-7, with a possible D match to TRBD2 (5 bases). The CDR3 runs to 12 residues. The V gene lost 2 bases and the J gene lost 7 bases, with 9 bases spanning the gap. CDR1 and CDR2 from the germline V gene are MDHEN and SYDVKM. The CDR3 DNA reads as TGTGCCAGCAGTTTAATCCGGGGTGAGCAGTACTTC. Translation gives CASSLIRGEQYF.

On this clonotype: This beta chain is a stray sequence in a library constructed for alpha chains; its clone size is not meaningful. The chain is built from TRBV13 and TRBJ2-1; TRBD2 agrees at 7 bases. Trimming at V came to 6 bases and at J to 1 base, leaving 9 bases not matched to a gene. The CDR3 contains 16 residues. CDR1 PRHDT and CDR2 FYEKMQ come from the germline V gene (reference sequence). Here the CDR3 DNA reads TGTGCCAGCAGTTTGGGAGGGCCGGCGTCCTACAATGAGCAGTTCTTC. The encoded protein is CASSLGGPASYNEQFF.

The table lists this clonotype with many counts. Being off target in a library aimed at alpha chains, this beta chain has a size of little meaning. The J gene is TRBJ1-4, the V gene TRBV7-9; D is perhaps TRBD1 (5 bases). V lost 5 bases to trimming and J lost 7 bases, with 17 bases between them. Germline CDR1 reads SEHNR; CDR2 reads FQNEAQ (reference sequence). There are 15 residues in the CDR3. For the CDR3, the DNA is TGTGCCAGCAGCCGCCCGCCGGGGGAGGCTGAAAAACTGTTTTTT. Translation gives CASSRPPGEAEKLFF.

There are a few counts of this clonotype. This beta chain slipped into a library made for alpha chains as a stray read, so its size is not meaningful. The chain uses TRBV20-1 and TRBJ2-2; 7 bases match TRBD1. The V gene's germline CDR1 is DFQATT and CDR2 SNEGSKA (reference sequence). The CDR3 contains 14 residues. J lost 6 bases, V lost 3 bases, and 7 bases had no gene match. DNA of the CDR3: TGCAGTGCTAGGGACAGGTTAGAGTCCGGGGAGCTGTTTTTT. Encoded protein: CSARDRLESGELFF.

This clonotype was detected many times. The library was built for alpha chains, so this beta chain is an off-target read and its size means little. This chain uses TRBV7-2 with TRBJ2-1, with D possibly TRBD1 on 5 matching bases. V lost 1 base and J 6 bases, leaving 10 bases between the germline ends. The germline CDR1 and CDR2 sequences are SGHTA and FQGNSA. This CDR3 contains 14 residues. DNA of the CDR3: TGTGCCAGCAGCTTAGAAGCCAGGGCCAATGAGCAGTTCTTC. This codes for CASSLEARANEQFF. The variable domain in full, with the rest retrieved from reference TRBV7-2 and TRBJ2-1, is GAGVSQSPSNKVTEKGKDVELRCDPISGHTALYWYRQSLGQGLEFLIYFQGNSAPDKSGLPSDRFSAERTGGSVSTLTIQRTQQEDSAVYLCASSLEARANEQFFGPGTRLTVL.

At least ten counts were recorded for this clonotype. This beta chain is a stray read from a library made for alpha chains; its abundance is not meaningful. The chain joins TRBV4-1 to TRBJ2-6; D tentatively reads TRBD1 or TRBD2 (5 bases each). The CDR3 spans 16 residues. The ends were cut back, 3 bases at V and 2 bases at J, with 11 bases in the middle. Germline-derived CDR1 and CDR2 are MGHRA and YSYEKL. The CDR3 nucleotides are TGCGCCAGCAGCCAGAGGGGCGACCCTGGGGCCAACGTCCTGACTTTC. It translates to CASSQRGDPGANVLTF.

This clonotype was observed many times. Being off target in a library aimed at alpha chains, this beta chain has a size of little meaning. The rearrangement links TRBV6-2 or TRBV6-3 to TRBJ2-1, with 13 bases matching TRBD2. V dropped 2 bases and J dropped 8; count of bases not matched to a gene: 9. Germline V gene lookup returns CDR1 MNHEY and CDR2 SVGEGT. This CDR3 comprises 17 residues. In nucleotides, the CDR3 is TGTGCCAGCAGTTACCCTCCGGGACTAGCGGGGTCATATGAGCAGTTCTTC. Its translation: CASSYPPGLAGSYEQFF.

About this clonotype itself: The junction does not match germline at one end; this may be a read error. Within a library made for alpha chains, this beta chain is off target, and its count is uninformative. J is TRBJ2-3 and V is TRBV2, with 14 bases matching TRBD2. Germline CDR1 SNHLY, CDR2 FYNNEI. The CDR3 extends over 16 amino acids. The CDR3 is CASSAGTSGRADTRYF. The CDR3 coding sequence is TGTGCCAGCAGTGCCGGGACTAGCGGGAGAGCAGATACGCGGTATTTT.